This TCR beta chain emerged from a study of beta chain features in type 1 diabetes (dated by TCRdb to 2016 to 2019). About the full investigation: Patients and healthy donors did not differ in mean age, gender distribution, total cell number or subset yield. A total of approximately 100 million sorted cells were examined across all samples, and the number of cells per subset was strongly correlated with RNA yield. The study compared the TCRB repertoires of sorted circulating CD4+ T cell subsets in recently diagnosed type 1 diabetes patients with those in matched healthy donors. Regulatory and stem cell-like memory subsets were isolated from only 8 patients and roughly eight healthy donors, whereas naive and central memory subsets came from all 30 or so donors. Overall study results and their limits: Because small numbers of individuals were included in the HLA sub-analyses, any influence of HLA type on TCRB rearrangement was left unresolved. Naive, central memory and regulatory TCRB repertoires appeared to be more alike among patients than among healthy donors. Patients with type 1 diabetes made fewer insertions and deleted more nucleotides at VDJ recombination sites, implying thymic rearrangement abnormalities. Sequencing cDNA rather than genomic DNA could over-represent highly expressing activated cells, although activation and CD3 levels did not differ between groups. PCR might favor shorter templates, but patient and control samples were amplified and corrected together, so any skew would affect both groups equally. A moderate but significant shortening of TCRB CDR3 length was observed in type 1 diabetes patients in all four CD4+ subsets.

All of the isolated RNA was reverse transcribed with the High Capacity cDNA Reverse Transcription Kit, so expressed TCRB transcripts were sequenced. Deep immunoSEQ sequencing was performed on naive, central memory and regulatory T cell samples, with an average of roughly 3.6 million total reads per sample. Sorted cells were lysed in RLT buffer, and RNA was extracted using DNase-treated RNeasy Micro or Mini kits according to cell number. To prevent cross-contamination, each cell subset was processed individually, whereas patient and healthy donor samples were processed jointly. TCRB sequences were amplified from cDNA with the immunoSEQ multiplex PCR, producing 87-bp fragments spanning the CDR3 region. Amplicons were sequenced on the Illumina HiSeq platform. In the original analysis: PCR bias was corrected computationally using synthetic template baselines, and reads within Hamming distance 2 were collapsed, with unmergeable singletons discarded. Reads were aligned against IMGT so that V, D and J genes, CDR3 length and insertions or deletions at six rearrangement sites could be assigned. Clonotype counts were normalized to sorted cell number within each subset before computing true diversity and Gini coefficients with the tcR R package. The overlap coefficient, calculated on TCRB nucleotide sequences, was used to quantify repertoire sharing. Out-of-frame TCRB sequences from naive cells were analyzed to stand in for the pre-selection repertoire. Entries here come from immuneACCESS through TCRdb and include only in-frame sequences with V and J called. Some clones fail to appear in such tables; in the studies checked, an unresolved V gene covers under half of the shortfall, and the cause of the remainder is unknown. The DNA gave D and trimming, while V, J and clone size come from that table. In this sample the table shows roughly 240,000 clones, 68% of which occur a single time. The ten largest clones take up 0.053% of the sample.

Each donor gave one peripheral blood draw, roughly 0.12 L on average, collected into heparinised tubes. A BD FACSAria II was used to sort naive, central memory, regulatory and stem cell-like memory CD4+ T cells with a panel that included CD45RO, CCR7, CD25, CD127, CD95 and CD27. Every sorted population had a purity above 95%. PBMCs were isolated right away by Lymphoprep density gradient centrifugation and were stained directly, without culture. So that batch effects would be minimized, each experiment stained and sorted samples in pairs, pairing one healthy donor with one patient. On this clone: Which antigen it targets is not known. Qualities for individual bases were not recorded, and no much larger clone is one base off. The identical CDR3 is also encoded by other nucleotide sequences in the sample.

CDR1 and CDR2 are read off the germline V gene (reference sequence) as GTSNPN and SVGIG. CDR3 length: 10 amino acids, cysteine to phenylalanine. Solely the CDR3 DNA is kept, with 30 bases framed from the first base. V and J lose 2 bases and 5 bases, and a span of 3 bases separates them. The sequence was obtained from a man aged 30 to 39 in good health. Recombination linked TRBV30 to TRBJ2-5; no D gene can be assigned with confidence. The sample consisted of naive CD4+ T cells from blood. What the cell subset or site label conveys for this sample: true naive CD4+ T cells. The nucleotides are TGTGCCTGGAGTACCGAGACCCAGTACTTC. The translation is CAWSTETQYF.